This passage covers 29 T cell receptor beta chains from one sample sequenced in a study of T cell repertoires in cytomegalovirus infection. A single record per CDR3 protein comes from TCRdb applying MiXCR to the reads. The data hold about 530,000 distinct CDR3 sequences, with about 30% observed a single time. What was sequenced was PBMCs. The receptors were gathered from a human donor in good health (CMV status not recorded). Some clones in this sample may be carry-over from other donors' samples.

CDR3 protein: CASSSEGFFYEQYF. CDR3 in DNA: TGTGCCAGCAGTTCGGAGGGATTCTTCTACGAGCAGTACTTC. The chain employs TRBV6-2 or TRBV6-3 and TRBJ2-7, with D possibly being TRBD2 (6 bases). The CDR3 contains 14 residues. Trimming left V 4 bases short and J 3 bases short, with 13 bases between. Germline CDR1 reads MNHEY; CDR2 reads SVGEGT.

This clonotype was counted only a few times. V usage is TRBV5-6 and J usage is TRBJ1-4, with 9 bases identical to TRBD1. Trimming removed 4 bases from V and 8 bases from J; junction bases left unmatched: 9. Germline CDR1 and CDR2: SGHDT and YYEEEE. CDR3 length: 15 residues. Here the CDR3 reads CASSQSGQGREKLFF. CDR3 DNA: TGTGCCAGCAGCCAATCGGGACAGGGACGCGAAAAACTGTTTTTT.

The chain couples TRBV2 to TRBJ1-1, with D unclear. V lost 5 bases, J lost 1 base, and 14 bases lay in between. The length of the CDR3 is 15 residues. Per the germline V gene, CDR1 is SNHLY and CDR2 is FYNNEI. The CDR3 region has the DNA TGTGCCAGCAGTTCGAGGCTCGGGGAGAACACTGAAGCTTTCTTT. It codes for CASSSRLGENTEAFF.

This clonotype was recorded at least ten times. The V and J genes are TRBV7-8 and TRBJ2-7; TRBD1 or TRBD2 may be the D gene (5 bases each). Trimming left V 5 bases short and J 4 bases short, with 21 bases between. This CDR3 is built from 16 residues. The germline gives CDR1 SGHVS, CDR2 FQNEAQ. The CDR3 region has the DNA TGTGCCAGCAGCGCCCGCTCGTCAGGGACCCAATACGAGCAGTACTTC. This codes for CASSARSSGTQYEQYF.

The chain carries TRBV6-5 and TRBJ2-5; 10 positions match TRBD2. The V and J ends lost 3 bases and 5 bases, in that order; junction bases with no gene match: 9. In germline, CDR1 is MNHEY, CDR2 SVGAGI. CDR3 length: 16 amino acids. CDR3 in DNA: TGTGCCAGCAGTTATTGGGCGGAAGCGGGAGGGGAGACCCAGTACTTC. Translation gives CASSYWAEAGGETQYF.

This clonotype was picked up many times. This chain connects TRBV12-3 or TRBV12-4 to TRBJ2-3; D might be TRBD2 (6 bases). This CDR3 has 16 residues. The V and J ends lost 1 base and 0 bases respectively, with 11 bases between them. The DNA of the CDR3 is TGTGCCAGCAGTTTAGGTCTTAGCGGAAGCACAGATACGCAGTATTTT. This translates into CASSLGLSGSTDTQYF.

This clonotype has just a few counts. This CDR3 reads CASRLGGPYEQYF. In nucleotides, the CDR3 is TGTGCCAGCCGACTCGGAGGGCCCTACGAGCAGTACTTC. This chain connects TRBV2 to TRBJ2-7; D possibly corresponds to TRBD2 (6 bases). V was trimmed by 8 bases and J by 2 bases, leaving 13 bases between them. Germline V CDR1 and CDR2: SNHLY, FYNNEI. The CDR3 sequence is 13 residues long.

The rearrangement links TRBV3-1 to TRBJ1-6; 7 positions match TRBD1. Losses at the gene ends were 4 bases for V and 10 bases for J; bases not matched to a gene: 13. The CDR3 consists of 16 residues. CDR1 is LGHDT, CDR2 YNNKEL, per germline (reference sequence). The CDR3 is CASSLHLPTGRSPLHF. The CDR3 DNA reads as TGTGCCAGCAGCCTCCACCTTCCGACAGGGAGGTCACCCCTCCACTTT.

This clonotype was counted between two and nine times. This rearrangement joins TRBV6-4 to TRBJ2-1; the D gene is possibly TRBD1 (6 bases). The CDR3 has 18 residues. V was trimmed by 0 bases and J by 4 bases, leaving 19 bases between them. The germline CDR1 and CDR2 sequences are MRHNA and SNTAGT. The CDR3 DNA sequence: TGTGCCAGCAGTGACTCCCCCCTTGGTCAGGGGAGATACAATGAGCAGTTCTTC. It yields the protein CASSDSPLGQGRYNEQFF.

This clonotype has at least ten counts. The chain links TRBV7-2 to TRBJ2-5; a possible D gene is TRBD1 (5 bases). From germline, CDR1 is SGHTA and CDR2 FQGNSA. CDR3 length: 14 residues. V lost 4 bases and J lost 2, with 11 bases in between. CDR3: CASSSDSGQETQYF. DNA of the CDR3: TGTGCCAGCAGCTCCGACAGTGGTCAAGAGACCCAGTACTTC.

This clonotype was seen at least ten times. CDR3 residues: CASSLQRGGYEQFF. The CDR3 coding sequence is TGTGCCAGCAGCTTACAGCGGGGGGGTTACGAGCAGTTCTTC. The chain recombines TRBV7-2 with TRBJ2-1, with 10 bases matching TRBD2. The V gene end was trimmed by 2 bases and the J gene end by 10 bases; junction bases not matched to a gene: 5. Per germline, CDR1 SGHTA and CDR2 FQGNSA. There are 14 residues in the CDR3.

CDR3 loop: CASSLPGLRGTGELFF. The CDR3 DNA sequence: TGTGCCAGCAGCCTGCCGGGGCTAAGAGGCACCGGGGAGCTGTTTTTT. The rearrangement joins TRBV7-9 to TRBJ2-2; D is possibly TRBD1 or TRBD2 (5 bases each). The germline V and J ends were trimmed by 5 bases and 4 bases, with 17 bases remaining between them. The CDR3 is made up of 16 amino acids. The germline V gene encodes CDR1 SEHNR and CDR2 FQNEAQ (reference sequence).

In its sample, this clonotype was seen a few times. The CDR3 DNA follows: TGTGCCACCAAGGACGGGGGAGCCAAAAACATTCAGTACTTC. Translation: CATKDGGAKNIQYF. The rearrangement uses TRBV19 and TRBJ2-4, with D maybe TRBD2 (6 bases). Per the germline V gene, CDR1 is LNHDA and CDR2 is SQIVND (reference sequence). The CDR3 totals 14 residues. The V end lost 10 bases, the J end lost 0 bases, and 13 bases lay between the germline ends.

V is TRBV3-1 and J is TRBJ1-1; D is ambiguous. Trimming cost V 2 bases and J 5 bases, with 6 bases left between them. Germline CDR1 reads LGHDT; CDR2 reads YNNKEL (reference sequence). The CDR3 has 12 amino acids. The CDR3 DNA reads as TGTGCCAGCAGCCAATTTCGGACTGAAGCTTTCTTT. Residues: CASSQFRTEAFF. The full variable domain, rest sourced from reference TRBV3-1 and TRBJ1-1, is DTAVSQTPKYLVTQMGNDKSIKCEQNLGHDTMYWYKQDSKKFLKIMFSYNNKELIINETVPNRFSPKSPDKAHLNLHINSLELGDSAVYFCASSQFRTEAFFGQGTRLTVV.

There are many counts of this clonotype. The V gene is TRBV7-9, the J gene TRBJ2-7, with D perhaps matching TRBD1 or TRBD2 (5 bases each). V was cut by 5 bases and J by 5 bases, with 19 bases left in between. The CDR3 sequence is 15 residues long. The germline V gene has CDR1 SEHNR and CDR2 FQNEAQ (reference sequence). This chain's CDR3 is CASSVGPRIYDEQYF. The CDR3 DNA reads TGTGCCAGCAGCGTGGGACCTCGGATTTACGACGAGCAGTACTTC.

The gene calls are TRBV6-2 or TRBV6-3 and TRBJ2-7; 9 nucleotides line up with TRBD2. The germline CDR1 and CDR2 sequences are MNHEY and SVGEGT. V was pared by 0 bases and J by 5 bases, with 5 bases of the junction left unmatched. This CDR3 comprises 15 residues. CDR3 sequence: CASSYSAGGFNEQYV. In DNA, the CDR3 is TGTGCCAGCAGTTACTCCGCGGGAGGGTTTAACGAGCAGTACGTC.

The sample holds a few counts of this clonotype. The chain couples TRBV27 to TRBJ2-3; no clear D. The CDR3 runs 16 residues. V lost 2 bases and J 3 bases, leaving 15 bases between the germline ends. The germline gives CDR1 MNHEY, CDR2 SMNVEV (reference sequence). The CDR3 here is CASSLVYPGPTDTQYF. Written as DNA, the CDR3 is TGTGCCAGCAGTTTAGTTTACCCAGGTCCAACAGATACGCAGTATTTT.

The chain has TRBV11-3 and TRBJ1-6, with D unclear. The CDR3 is 15 amino acids. Germline lookup yields CDR1 SGHNT and CDR2 YENEEA. V was trimmed by 4 bases and J by 7 bases, leaving 14 bases between them. CDR3: CASSSTRSRNSPLHF. For the CDR3, the DNA is TGTGCCAGCAGCTCCACGAGATCGAGAAATTCACCCCTCCACTTT.

The chain recombines TRBV4-3 with TRBJ2-3; the D is unclear. The CDR3 extends over 15 amino acids. CDR1 and CDR2 from the germline V gene are LGHNA and YSLEER. Trimming cost V 1 base and J 6 bases, with 14 bases left between them. CDR3 bases: TGCGCCAGCAGCCAAGGAGGAGTTAGTTTGGATACGCAGTATTTT. Its protein product is CASSQGGVSLDTQYF.

This clonotype was counted between two and nine times. The chain recombines TRBV7-9 with TRBJ1-1; D is undetermined. The V gene's germline CDR1 is SEHNR and CDR2 FQNEAQ (reference sequence). V lost 2 bases, J lost 7 bases, and 17 bases lay in between. The CDR3 has 15 amino acids. The CDR3, as DNA: TGTGCCAGCAGCTTAACAGAGCATGGGTCTGGTGAAGCTTTCTTT. This sequence encodes CASSLTEHGSGEAFF.

In this sample, this clonotype turned up a few times. The genes are TRBV7-9 and TRBJ1-6, with TRBD1 identical over 9 bases. The CDR3 sequence is 14 residues long. Germline CDR1 SEHNR, CDR2 FQNEAQ (reference sequence). J gave up 10 bases and V 1 base, and 2 bases lay outside the gene matches. In nucleotides, the CDR3 is TGTGCCAGCAGCTTAGAACAGGGGGCGTCACCCCTCCACTTT. Amino acid sequence: CASSLEQGASPLHF.

The chain has TRBV6-2 or TRBV6-3 and TRBJ2-1; 9 positions match TRBD2. Germline V gene sequence: CDR1 MNHEY, CDR2 SVGEGT. The CDR3 consists of 16 residues. The trim removed 4 bases at V and 10 bases at J, leaving 14 bases unmatched. CDR3 DNA: TGTGCCAGCAGTTTCCCCCTTGGGACTAGCTTCAGCGAGCAGTTCTTC. Translating it yields CASSFPLGTSFSEQFF.

This clonotype was counted a few times. J is TRBJ2-7 and V is TRBV30; a weak D match, TRBD2 (5 bases). V lost 4 bases and J lost 3, with 16 bases in between. This CDR3 comprises 14 residues. The V gene's germline CDR1 is GTSNPN and CDR2 SVGIG (reference sequence). The CDR3 DNA is TGTGCCTGGACTCGTTGGCCGGGGTTCTACGAGCAGTACTTC. The encoded protein is CAWTRWPGFYEQYF.

The gene calls are TRBV19 and TRBJ1-5, with a tentative D call TRBD1 (5 bases). CDR3 length: 14 residues. In germline, CDR1 is LNHDA, CDR2 SQIVND (reference sequence). Trimming cost V 3 bases and J 7 bases, with 13 bases left between them. CDR3 sequence: CASSMPGRSQPQHF. As DNA, the CDR3 is TGTGCCAGTAGTATGCCGGGACGATCACAGCCCCAGCATTTT.

CDR3 sequence reads: CASSQDSGLAGVWGLETQYF. The CDR3 region has the DNA TGCGCCAGCAGCCAGGATTCGGGACTAGCGGGAGTGTGGGGTTTGGAGACCCAGTACTTC. The chain couples TRBV4-3 to TRBJ2-5; TRBD2 matches 14 bases. The trim removed 3 bases at V and 5 bases at J, leaving 17 bases unmatched. The CDR3 is 20 amino acids. CDR1 is LGHNA, CDR2 YSLEER, per germline.

The chain carries TRBV7-2 and TRBJ2-5; D possibly matches TRBD1 or TRBD2 (5 bases each). Per germline, CDR1 SGHTA and CDR2 FQGNSA. The V gene lost 2 bases and the J gene lost 5 bases, with 9 bases spanning the gap. This CDR3 spans 13 amino acids. CDR3 nucleotide sequence: TGTGCCAGCAGCTTATTAGAGGGGGAGACCCAGTACTTC. Encoded protein: CASSLLEGETQYF.

J is TRBJ1-3 and V is TRBV6-2 or TRBV6-3; no reliable D call. Trimming shortened V by 6 bases and J by 0 bases, and 9 bases separated the two germline ends. Germline CDR1 reads MNHEY; CDR2 reads SVGEGT. The length of the CDR3 is 14 residues. The CDR3 sequence is CASSGRPSGNTIYF. CDR3 DNA: TGTGCCAGCAGCGGACGGCCCTCTGGAAACACCATATATTTT.

V gene TRBV2 combines with J gene TRBJ2-4, with TRBD1 matching 7 bases. CDR1 and CDR2 (germline): SNHLY, FYNNEI. J was trimmed by 6 bases and V by 4 bases; bases with no gene match: 6. The CDR3 spans 14 residues. CDR3 region: CASSVRGLGNIQYF. The CDR3 region has the DNA TGTGCCAGCAGTGTGAGGGGGCTCGGAAACATTCAGTACTTC.

This clonotype occurred a few times. CDR3 bases: TGTGCCAGCACCCAATGGCAGGGGCCCACTGAAGCTTTCTTT. Translating gives CASTQWQGPTEAFF. The chain recombines TRBV7-9 with TRBJ1-1, with D tentatively TRBD1 (6 bases). The germline CDR1 and CDR2 sequences are SEHNR and FQNEAQ (reference sequence). Trimming stripped 7 bases from V and 4 bases from J, with 16 bases between. The CDR3 length is 14 residues. Using reference TRBV7-9 and TRBJ1-1 for the parts outside the CDR3, the full variable domain is DTGVSQNPRHKITKRGQNVTFRCDPISEHNRLYWYRQTLGQGPEFLTYFQNEAQLEKSRLLSDRFSAERPKGSFSTLEIQRTEQGDSAMYLCASTQWQGPTEAFFGQGTRLTVV.